The present T cell receptor (beta chain) was sequenced within a study of T cell changes during pregnancy in multiple sclerosis. The table came from immunoSEQ multiplex PCR; TCRdb's copy has only in-frame clones and leaves some out. In the table there are about 11,000 clones, 90% to 95% of which are singletons. Trimming left V 9 bases short and J 1 base short, with 13 bases between. Germline-derived CDR1 and CDR2 are WSHSY and SAAADI. The CDR3 runs to 13 residues. The material was CD4+ T cells from peripheral blood mononuclear cells, obtained before pregnancy. The V gene is TRBV10-2, the J gene TRBJ2-7; the D is unclear. This TCR was recovered from a female donor with multiple sclerosis, enrolled in a pregnancy study. For the CDR3, the DNA is TGCGCCAGTGCCCCGATACAGTCCTACGAGCAGTACTTC. Protein product: CASAPIQSYEQYF.